The next 16 T cell receptor beta chains were all read from a single sample in a study of T-cell memory formation after mild COVID-19. Each CDR3 protein gets one entry after TCRdb re-called the 5' RACE reads with MiXCR. The table lists roughly 400,000 distinct CDR3 sequences, roughly 18% of them singletons. The sequenced sample was PBMCs or a T cell subset sorted from them (not recorded which). The receptor source for this set is a man aged 18 to 30 who had mild COVID-19 (a few samples of this study predate the infection). Cell type and time point are not known.

This clonotype came up a few times. The chain carries TRBV27 and TRBJ2-2; D is possibly TRBD1 (6 bases). This CDR3 comprises 19 residues. Germline CDR1 is MNHEY and CDR2 is SMNVEV (reference sequence). Trimming stripped 6 bases from V and 2 bases from J, with 25 bases between. CDR3 amino acids: CASSPFLRYRGSNTGELFF. The CDR3 DNA reads as TGTGCCAGCAGCCCCTTCTTGCGTTATAGGGGGTCCAACACCGGGGAGCTGTTTTTT.

This clonotype was found a few times. The chain has TRBV7-9 and TRBJ2-1; D is unresolved. Germline V gene sequence: CDR1 SEHNR, CDR2 FQNEAQ (reference sequence). The V end lost 3 bases, the J end lost 2 bases, and 11 bases lay between the germline ends. CDR3 length equals 15 residues. CDR3 region: CASSLPWSAYNEQFF. The CDR3 DNA reads as TGTGCCAGCAGCTTGCCGTGGTCTGCCTACAATGAGCAGTTCTTC.

The gene calls are TRBV18 and TRBJ1-1; D may be TRBD1 (5 bases). Deletions cut 4 bases from V and 0 bases from J, with 15 bases between. The CDR3 runs 16 residues. Germline V gene data show CDR1 as KGHSH and CDR2 as LQKENI. The CDR3 nucleotides read TGTGCCAGCTCACTGTCCGGGGCCTATATGAACACTGAAGCTTTCTTT. Protein: CASSLSGAYMNTEAFF.

The CDR3: CATSRAISGNTIYF. As DNA, the CDR3 is TGTGCCACCAGCAGAGCGATCTCTGGAAACACCATATATTTT. The chain recombines TRBV15 with TRBJ1-3; the D is unclear. CDR1 and CDR2 (germline): LNHNV, YYDKDF (reference sequence). This CDR3 contains 14 residues. V was pared by 1 base and J by 0 bases, with 4 bases between.

The table lists this clonotype with many counts. The chain is built from TRBV24-1 and TRBJ2-5; D is uncertain. Trimming cost V 7 bases and J 1 base, with 9 bases left between them. The CDR3 runs 13 residues. Germline V lookup: CDR1 KGHDR, CDR2 SFDVKD. DNA for the CDR3: TGTGCCACCAGCGGAATATTCCAAGAGACCCAGTACTTC. It codes for CATSGIFQETQYF.

This clonotype was seen only a few times. The chain is built from TRBV6-1 and TRBJ2-7; D gene ambiguous. The germline V and J ends were trimmed by 1 base and 2 bases, with 6 bases remaining between them. This CDR3 is built from 13 residues. Germline V gene lookup returns CDR1 MNHNS and CDR2 SASEGT. CDR3 nucleotide sequence: TGTGCCAGCAGTGAAGTAGGAACCTACGAGCAGTACGTC. Translating gives CASSEVGTYEQYV.

The table lists this clonotype with many counts. V gene TRBV5-1 combines with J gene TRBJ2-3, with D perhaps matching TRBD1 or TRBD2 (5 bases each). V dropped 0 bases and J dropped 3 bases, with 11 bases sitting between them. This CDR3 has 15 residues. Germline CDR1 SGHRS, CDR2 YFSETQ. The CDR3 loop is CASSLGGAPTDTQYF. The CDR3, as DNA: TGCGCCAGCAGCTTGGGAGGGGCCCCAACAGATACGCAGTATTTT. Combining the CDR3 with reference TRBV5-1 and TRBJ2-3 gives the whole variable domain KAGVTQTPRYLIKTRGQQVTLSCSPISGHRSVSWYQQTPGQGLQFLFEYFSETQRNKGNFPGRFSGRQFSNSRSEMNVSTLELGDSALYLCASSLGGAPTDTQYFGPGTRLTVL.

The genes are TRBV10-3 and TRBJ1-2, with a possible D match to TRBD1 (5 bases). The CDR3 covers 13 residues. Germline values: CDR1 ENHRY, CDR2 SYGVKD. V was clipped by 6 bases and J by 7 bases, with 15 bases between them. The CDR3 region is CAISGARPFGYTF. The CDR3 DNA reads as TGTGCCATCAGCGGGGCTCGTCCTTTTGGCTACACCTTC.

The chain couples TRBV5-1 to TRBJ2-3; tentative D call: TRBD1 (5 bases). V was trimmed by 3 bases and J by 1 base, leaving 15 bases between them. The length of the CDR3 is 16 residues. The V gene's germline CDR1 is SGHRS and CDR2 YFSETQ. The CDR3 loop is CASSSPQGFGTDTQYF. The CDR3 nucleotides are TGCGCCAGCAGCTCTCCCCAGGGATTCGGCACAGATACGCAGTATTTT.

This clonotype was seen at least ten times. The chain is built from TRBV27 and TRBJ1-5; D unclear. The V gene lost 6 bases and the J gene lost 0 bases, with 9 bases spanning the gap. This CDR3 is 14 amino acids long. Germline V gene lookup returns CDR1 MNHEY and CDR2 SMNVEV (reference sequence). DNA of the CDR3: TGTGCCAGCAGCCCCGATTATAGCAATCAGCCCCAGCATTTT. Translated, it gives CASSPDYSNQPQHF.

In its sample, this clonotype was seen a few times. J is TRBJ2-5 and V is TRBV7-9, with 7 bases that match TRBD2. The length of the CDR3 is 16 residues. V lost 2 bases and J lost 1; bases outside the gene matches: 7. Germline CDR1 SEHNR, CDR2 FQNEAQ (reference sequence). The CDR3 protein is CASSLSPGTTQETQYF. Here the CDR3 DNA reads TGTGCCAGCAGCTTATCCCCCGGGACTACCCAAGAGACCCAGTACTTC.

This clonotype was picked up a small number of times. The chain has TRBV7-3 and TRBJ1-1; D is perhaps TRBD1 (5 bases). With 5 bases removed from V and 1 base from J, the gap between germline ends came to 14 bases. Germline CDR1 SGHTA, CDR2 FQGTGA. The CDR3 is 15 residues long. CDR3 region: CASSEQAGTNTEAFF. CDR3 coding DNA: TGTGCCAGCAGCGAACAGGCAGGGACGAACACTGAAGCTTTCTTT.

This rearrangement joins TRBV28 to TRBJ2-7; D ambiguous. The V end was cut by 6 bases, the J end by 1 base, with 13 bases between. CDR1 is MDHEN and CDR2 is SYDVKM in the germline V gene. This CDR3 is built from 14 residues. DNA of the CDR3: TGTGCCAGCAGCCTAGGTTCGGTATCCTACGAGCAGTACGTC. Translation gives CASSLGSVSYEQYV.

This chain uses TRBV28 with TRBJ2-1, with D possibly called TRBD1 or TRBD2 (5 bases each). Germline CDR1 is MDHEN and CDR2 is SYDVKM. The germline V and J ends were trimmed by 7 bases and 7 bases, with 17 bases remaining between them. CDR3 size: 14 residues. This CDR3 reads CASTIGTTVNEQFF. The DNA for the CDR3 is TGTGCCAGCACTATCGGGACCACCGTGAATGAGCAGTTCTTC.

The chain uses TRBV7-6 and TRBJ2-5; D is undetermined. This CDR3 is 16 amino acids long. Germline V gene sequence: CDR1 SGHVS, CDR2 FNYEAQ. Trimming left V 1 base short and J 0 bases short, with 12 bases between. CDR3 bases: TGTGCCAGCAGCTTAGGGGTATGGCGGAACCAAGAGACCCAGTACTTC. Amino acid sequence: CASSLGVWRNQETQYF.

This clonotype showed up many times. The chain combines TRBV4-1 with TRBJ1-2, with D perhaps matching TRBD1 (6 bases). This CDR3 region has 13 residues. Trimming took off 4 bases at V and 4 bases at J, with 10 bases between the two ends. CDR1 and CDR2 (germline): MGHRA, YSYEKL. The DNA for the CDR3 is TGCGCCAGCAGCCCGGAACAGGGCTATGGCTACACCTTC. It translates to CASSPEQGYGYTF.